This is a list of T cell receptor beta chains from one sample in a study of long-term antiretroviral therapy in people with HIV. Assay used: immunoSEQ multiplex PCR; TCRdb lists only in-frame clones, some missing. Here the sample spans around 20,000 clones, around 85% being singletons. The sequences come from unsorted PBMCs, collected around 4 years after starting antiretroviral therapy. The source of these receptors is a man younger than 30 with HIV. CDR3s include the opening cysteine and the closing phenylalanine or tryptophan. The order of the fields is V gene, J gene, clone size, D gene, CDR3 DNA, CDR3 protein. A D gene is named only where the DNA matches it firmly. Only some rows state a clone size, as once, few, many or a class for expanded clones.

v_gene: TRBV18; j_gene: TRBJ2-4; abundance: NA; d_gene: TRBD2; CDR3nt: TGTGCCAGCTCACCTTTAGCGGGGGCGCAAAACATTCAGTACTTC; CDR3aa: CASSPLAGAQNIQYF
v_gene: TRBV4-1; j_gene: TRBJ2-3; abundance: NA; d_gene: NA; CDR3nt: TGCGCCACAGGGGTACCGGGCACAGATACGCAGTATTTT; CDR3aa: CATGVPGTDTQYF
v_gene: TRBV6-5; j_gene: TRBJ2-3; abundance: NA; d_gene: NA; CDR3nt: TGTGCCAGCAGAAAAAGAGGGGGGACAGATACGCAGTATTTT; CDR3aa: CASRKRGGTDTQYF
v_gene: TRBV19; j_gene: TRBJ2-3; abundance: NA; d_gene: NA; CDR3nt: TGTGCCAGTAGGTCCCTGCAGGCAGATACGCAGTATTTT; CDR3aa: CASRSLQADTQYF
v_gene: TRBV6-5; j_gene: TRBJ1-2; abundance: NA; d_gene: NA; CDR3nt: TGTGCCAGCAGTTACTCGATACGGGGGAATGGCTACACCTTC; CDR3aa: CASSYSIRGNGYTF
v_gene: TRBV5-4; j_gene: TRBJ1-1; abundance: NA; d_gene: NA; CDR3nt: TGTGCCAGCAGCCGGCCCCTGGACAGCTTTAACACTGAAGCTTTCTTT; CDR3aa: CASSRPLDSFNTEAFF
v_gene: TRBV11-2; j_gene: TRBJ1-4; abundance: NA; d_gene: TRBD1; CDR3nt: TGTGCCAGCAGCCGAAACACAGGGGTCGGTGAAAAACTGTTTTTT; CDR3aa: CASSRNTGVGEKLFF
v_gene: TRBV18; j_gene: TRBJ2-1; abundance: once; d_gene: NA; CDR3nt: TGTGCCAGCTCCCCCGGTTCGGGCGGAGCCTCCTACAATGAGCAGTTCTTC; CDR3aa: CASSPGSGGASYNEQFF
v_gene: TRBV19; j_gene: TRBJ1-5; abundance: NA; d_gene: NA; CDR3nt: TGTGCCAGTAGTCCCTTCGGCGGGGGGAATCAGCCCCAGCATTTT; CDR3aa: CASSPFGGGNQPQHF
v_gene: TRBV11-3; j_gene: TRBJ2-5; abundance: NA; d_gene: NA; CDR3nt: TGTGCCAGCAGCTTAGGTCGGGGAGAGGGAGAGACCCAGTACTTC; CDR3aa: CASSLGRGEGETQYF
v_gene: TRBV11-1; j_gene: TRBJ1-1; abundance: NA; d_gene: NA; CDR3nt: TGTGCCAGCAGCTTTTACCTAGGACCGGGACACCTTGAAGCTTTCTTT; CDR3aa: CASSFYLGPGHLEAFF
v_gene: TRBV7-3; j_gene: TRBJ1-1; abundance: NA; d_gene: NA; CDR3nt: TGTGCCAGCAGCTCAGGGGCCAAGGGGAACACTGAAGCTTTCTTT; CDR3aa: CASSSGAKGNTEAFF
v_gene: TRBV7-8; j_gene: TRBJ1-1; abundance: NA; d_gene: NA; CDR3nt: TGTGCCAGCAGCCTCTACAGGGAGGGGGCTTTCTTT; CDR3aa: CASSLYREGAFF
v_gene: TRBV15; j_gene: TRBJ2-7; abundance: NA; d_gene: TRBD2; CDR3nt: TGTGCCACCAGTACCCTTCTAGCGGGGGGGACCTACGAGCAGTACTTC; CDR3aa: CATSTLLAGGTYEQYF
v_gene: TRBV9; j_gene: TRBJ2-7; abundance: few; d_gene: TRBD1; CDR3nt: TGTGCCAGCAGCGCGACAGGGTACGAGCAGTACTTC; CDR3aa: CASSATGYEQYF
v_gene: TRBV11-2; j_gene: TRBJ2-3; abundance: once; d_gene: TRBD2; CDR3nt: TGTGCCAGCGCCCCTGGCTGGCGGGGGGCCACAGATACGCAGTATTTT; CDR3aa: CASAPGWRGATDTQYF
v_gene: TRBV28; j_gene: TRBJ2-1; abundance: NA; d_gene: TRBD1; CDR3nt: TGTGCCAGCAGTCCCTCGGACAGGGGAAGCAATGAGCAGTTCTTC; CDR3aa: CASSPSDRGSNEQFF
v_gene: TRBV7-6; j_gene: TRBJ1-5; abundance: few; d_gene: TRBD1; CDR3nt: TGTGCCAGCAGCTCGCCGGGACAGGGTAATCAGCCCCAGCATTTT; CDR3aa: CASSSPGQGNQPQHF
v_gene: TRBV5-4; j_gene: TRBJ2-3; abundance: NA; d_gene: TRBD1; CDR3nt: TGTGCCAGCAGCTCGGGACAGGGGACGACAGATACGCAGTATTTT; CDR3aa: CASSSGQGTTDTQYF
v_gene: TRBV27; j_gene: TRBJ2-2; abundance: NA; d_gene: TRBD2; CDR3nt: TGTGCCAGCAGTCCCGGACTAGCGGGCACCGGGGAGCTGTTTTTT; CDR3aa: CASSPGLAGTGELFF
v_gene: TRBV29-1; j_gene: TRBJ2-7; abundance: NA; d_gene: TRBD1; CDR3nt: TGCAGCTTCGGACAGGGCCGCGAGCAGTACTTC; CDR3aa: CSFGQGREQYF
v_gene: TRBV14; j_gene: TRBJ1-3; abundance: NA; d_gene: NA; CDR3nt: TGTGCCAGCAGCCAGTTTTTAACTCTTGGAAACACCATATATTTT; CDR3aa: CASSQFLTLGNTIYF
v_gene: TRBV6-1; j_gene: TRBJ1-3; abundance: NA; d_gene: NA; CDR3nt: TGTGCCTCCGACCAGGACATTGGAAACACCATATATTTT; CDR3aa: CASDQDIGNTIYF
v_gene: TRBV13; j_gene: TRBJ2-7; abundance: NA; d_gene: TRBD2; CDR3nt: TGTGCCAGCAGCGGACTAGGAGACCCCTACGAGCAGTACTTC; CDR3aa: CASSGLGDPYEQYF
v_gene: TRBV5-1; j_gene: TRBJ1-6; abundance: NA; d_gene: TRBD1; CDR3nt: TGCGCCAGCAGCGATCGGACAGGGCCGATTAATTCACCCCTCCACTTT; CDR3aa: CASSDRTGPINSPLHF
v_gene: TRBV19; j_gene: TRBJ1-1; abundance: NA; d_gene: TRBD1; CDR3nt: TGTGCCAGTAGTATAGATCTATTTTGGGACAGCACTGAAGCTTTCTTT; CDR3aa: CASSIDLFWDSTEAFF
v_gene: TRBV18; j_gene: TRBJ2-3; abundance: NA; d_gene: NA; CDR3nt: TGTGCCAGCTCACCATTTACGGATACGCAGTATTTT; CDR3aa: CASSPFTDTQYF
v_gene: TRBV7-9; j_gene: TRBJ1-4; abundance: NA; d_gene: NA; CDR3nt: TGTGCCAGCAGCTTAACAGGGCAGGGTAATGAAAAACTGTTTTTT; CDR3aa: CASSLTGQGNEKLFF
v_gene: TRBV19; j_gene: TRBJ2-7; abundance: once; d_gene: TRBD1; CDR3nt: TGTGCCAGTAGCGGACAGGGGGCGGGGGAGCAGTACTTC; CDR3aa: CASSGQGAGEQYF
v_gene: TRBV2; j_gene: TRBJ2-5; abundance: NA; d_gene: TRBD2; CDR3nt: TGTGCCACCCGGGGGGGGACCCAGTACTTC; CDR3aa: CATRGGTQYF
v_gene: TRBV27; j_gene: TRBJ1-4; abundance: NA; d_gene: NA; CDR3nt: TGTGCCAGCAGTCCCTTGCGGGGGGATGAAAAACTGTTTTTT; CDR3aa: CASSPLRGDEKLFF
v_gene: TRBV10-3; j_gene: TRBJ2-5; abundance: NA; d_gene: TRBD2; CDR3nt: TGTGCCATCTCGGGTGGTACGATGCGGGGGGAGACCCAGTACTTC; CDR3aa: CAISGGTMRGETQYF